Listed below are T cell receptor beta chains from one sample, sequenced in a study of T cell responses to AZD1222 COVID-19 vaccine. Assay used: immunoSEQ multiplex PCR; TCRdb lists only in-frame clones, some missing. The data contain about 120,000 clones, 70% to 90% of them singletons. The input for sequencing was peripheral blood, taken on day 0 of AZD1222 vaccination. All receptors come from an adult in good health. CDR3s include the opening cysteine and the closing phenylalanine or tryptophan. The D gene is left open where the match is weak. Some rows mark clone size as missing; the rest say once, few, many or name a class of expanded clone.

v_call: TRBV3-1/TRBV3-2; j_call: TRBJ1-2; d_call: -; clone_size: -; cdr3_nt: TGTGCCAGCAGCCAGGCCACAGGGTCCGCTAACTATGGCTACACCTTC; cdr3_aa: CASSQATGSANYGYTF
v_call: TRBV7-3; j_call: TRBJ1-1; d_call: -; clone_size: -; cdr3_nt: TGTGCCAGCAGGCCCGACGGCAGGGTGGGCACTGAAGCTTTCTTT; cdr3_aa: CASRPDGRVGTEAFF
v_call: TRBV5-4; j_call: TRBJ2-7; d_call: TRBD2; clone_size: -; cdr3_nt: TGTGCCAGCAGCGGGAGGACTAGTCGGGAGCAGTACTTC; cdr3_aa: CASSGRTSREQYF
v_call: TRBV24-1; j_call: TRBJ2-2; d_call: TRBD2; clone_size: -; cdr3_nt: TGTGCCACCAGTGCCCGGGGGGGCCACGGGGAGCTGTTTTTT; cdr3_aa: CATSARGGHGELFF
v_call: TRBV3-1/TRBV3-2; j_call: TRBJ2-7; d_call: -; clone_size: -; cdr3_nt: TGTGCCAGCAGCCATATTATCGGAACCTACGAGCAGTACTTC; cdr3_aa: CASSHIIGTYEQYF
v_call: TRBV7-3; j_call: TRBJ2-1; d_call: TRBD1; clone_size: -; cdr3_nt: TGTGCCAGCAGCTTCATACAGGGGAATGAGCAGTTCTTC; cdr3_aa: CASSFIQGNEQFF
v_call: TRBV24-1; j_call: TRBJ2-5; d_call: TRBD2; clone_size: once; cdr3_nt: TGTGCCACCAGTGATTTGCGTGCACTAGCGGTCCAAGAGACCCAGTACTTC; cdr3_aa: CATSDLRALAVQETQYF
v_call: TRBV10-1; j_call: TRBJ2-7; d_call: TRBD1; clone_size: -; cdr3_nt: TGCGCCAGCACCCCGGGACAGATCGTCTACGAGCAGTACTTC; cdr3_aa: CASTPGQIVYEQYF
v_call: TRBV28; j_call: TRBJ2-5; d_call: -; clone_size: -; cdr3_nt: TGTGCCAGCAGTATCAGGGGAGAGACCCAGTACTTC; cdr3_aa: CASSIRGETQYF
v_call: TRBV3-1/TRBV3-2; j_call: TRBJ2-1; d_call: TRBD2; clone_size: -; cdr3_nt: TGTGCCAGCGCTAGCGGTTACAATGAGCAGTTCTTC; cdr3_aa: CASASGYNEQFF